One sample yielded the 29 T cell receptor beta chains listed below, sequenced in a study of blood T cell repertoires in COVID-19. Profiled with immunoSEQ multiplex PCR; TCRdb holds only in-frame clones, not every one. Here the sample spans 260,000 or so clones, over 75% being singletons. The sample comprised peripheral blood. Receptors were obtained from a human donor in a cohort sampled during active COVID-19.

The rearrangement joins TRBV5-6 to TRBJ2-3, with a weak D call TRBD2 (6 bases). The V and J ends lost 3 bases and 6 bases respectively, with 8 bases between them. CDR3 length: 12 amino acids. Germline V gene sequence: CDR1 SGHDT, CDR2 YYEEEE. For the CDR3, the DNA is TGTGCCAGCAGCTCTCTAGCGGATACGCAGTATTTT. Translating gives CASSSLADTQYF.

This rearrangement joins TRBV19 to TRBJ2-2; TRBD1 matches at 7 bases. The germline V gene encodes CDR1 LNHDA and CDR2 SQIVND (reference sequence). The CDR3 totals 16 residues. The ends lost 2 bases at V and 0 bases at J; junction bases unmatched: 3. CDR3 DNA sequence: TGTGCCAGTAGTATAAGGGACAGCTCGAACACCGGGGAGCTGTTTTTT. Amino acid sequence: CASSIRDSSNTGELFF.

This chain connects TRBV6-2 or TRBV6-3 to TRBJ1-1; the D gene is possibly TRBD1 (6 bases). Between the trimmed V and J ends, which lost 6 bases and 10 bases, there was a span of 15 bases. From germline, CDR1 is MNHEY and CDR2 SVGEGT. CDR3 length: 12 amino acids. This chain's CDR3 is CASSRGSWGAFF. The DNA for the CDR3 is TGTGCCAGCAGCAGGGGAAGTTGGGGAGCTTTCTTT.

This chain joins TRBV4-1 and TRBJ2-3; D may be TRBD2 (7 bases). This CDR3 is built from 17 residues. V lost 5 bases, J lost 4 bases, and 22 bases lay in between. Germline CDR1 reads MGHRA; CDR2 reads YSYEKL. The CDR3 sequence: CASSIAPAGAPSDTQYF. The DNA of the CDR3 is TGCGCCAGCAGCATAGCCCCGGCGGGGGCGCCGTCAGATACGCAGTATTTT.

This clone came up a few times. The chain has TRBV5-6 and TRBJ1-1; no definite D call. This CDR3 contains 15 residues. Trimming stripped 0 bases from V and 2 bases from J, with 11 bases between. The V gene's germline CDR1 is SGHDT and CDR2 YYEEEE. CDR3 protein: CASSLDPGTNTEAFF. The CDR3 DNA reads as TGTGCCAGCAGCTTGGATCCGGGAACTAACACTGAAGCTTTCTTT.

This clone was detected ten times or more. The rearrangement links TRBV7-9 to TRBJ2-7, with a weak D call TRBD2 (6 bases). This CDR3 spans 16 amino acids. Trimming took 4 bases from V and 6 from J, leaving 22 bases between them. Germline V lookup: CDR1 SEHNR, CDR2 FQNEAQ (reference sequence). Written as DNA, the CDR3 is TGTGCCAGCAGCTCCCGACTAGAACCCCTAGGGGCCGAGCAGTACTTC. Protein product: CASSSRLEPLGAEQYF.

The chain combines TRBV29-1 with TRBJ1-2; D perhaps matches TRBD1 (5 bases). CDR3 size: 14 residues. CDR1 SQVTM and CDR2 ANQGSEA come from the germline V gene. The V end lost 7 bases, the J end lost 3 bases, and 18 bases lay between the germline ends. The CDR3 loop reads CSGASGGSDYGYTF. The CDR3 nucleotides are TGCAGCGGCGCCTCGGGGGGGTCTGACTATGGCTACACCTTC.

This chain joins TRBV27 and TRBJ1-1, with D possibly being TRBD1 (5 bases). Trimming pared 2 bases from V and 8 bases from J, leaving 12 bases between. The CDR3 length is 13 residues. Germline CDR1 MNHEY, CDR2 SMNVEV (reference sequence). CDR3 nucleotides: TGTGCCAGCAGTTTAATCACGGGGGAGGAAGCTTTCTTT. Protein product: CASSLITGEEAFF.

The V gene is TRBV3-1 (or the pseudogene TRBV3-2), the J gene TRBJ1-4; D is possibly TRBD1 (5 bases). The V and J ends lost 4 bases and 8 bases respectively, with 14 bases between them. The CDR3 has 14 amino acids. Per germline, CDR1 LGHDT and CDR2 YNNKEL (reference sequence). DNA of the CDR3: TGTGCCAGCAGCCCGCCCGCTTCAGGGGAAAAACTGTTTTTT. It encodes CASSPPASGEKLFF.

V usage is TRBV19 and J usage is TRBJ1-5; the D gene is possibly TRBD1 (5 bases). V lost 3 bases to trimming and J lost 0 bases, with 12 bases between them. The CDR3 length is 16 residues. The germline V gene encodes CDR1 LNHDA and CDR2 SQIVND (reference sequence). The CDR3 DNA reads TGTGCCAGTAGTATTCAAGGGGTGTATAGCAATCAGCCCCAGCATTTT. It translates to CASSIQGVYSNQPQHF.

The chain uses TRBV19 and TRBJ2-6, with TRBD1 matching 9 bases. CDR3 size: 17 residues. Germline loops: CDR1 LNHDA, CDR2 SQIVND (reference sequence). With 4 bases clipped from V and 0 bases from J, the junction kept 4 bases outside the gene matches. The CDR3 sequence: CASSTGQGPSGANVLTF. In nucleotides, the CDR3 is TGTGCCAGTAGTACAGGACAGGGGCCCTCTGGGGCCAACGTCCTGACTTTC.

V and J are TRBV5-8 and TRBJ2-1; 9 bases fit TRBD2. The CDR3 is 16 amino acids. V was clipped by 0 bases and J by 7 bases; unmatched bases: 8. The germline gives CDR1 SGHTS, CDR2 YDEGEE. CDR3 DNA: TGTGCCAGCAGCTTGGCGGGGACTAGCATTAGGAATGAGCAGTTCTTC. This encodes CASSLAGTSIRNEQFF.

The J gene is TRBJ2-2, the V gene TRBV6-2 or TRBV6-3, with 9 nucleotides matching TRBD2. The CDR3 runs to 16 residues. The trim removed 2 bases at V and 5 bases at J, leaving 6 bases unmatched. The V gene's germline CDR1 is MNHEY and CDR2 SVGEGT. The CDR3 nucleotides read TGTGCCAGCAGTTACAACCTAGCGGGGAGGACCGGGGAGCTGTTTTTT. Residues: CASSYNLAGRTGELFF.

This chain joins TRBV7-3 and TRBJ2-1; 10 positions agree with TRBD2. The junction had 7 bases not matched to a gene; V was cut back by 4 bases and J by 4 bases. The germline V gene encodes CDR1 SGHTA and CDR2 FQGTGA. The CDR3 loop spans 16 amino acids. The CDR3 sequence is CASSSTRTSGYNEQFF. CDR3 DNA sequence: TGTGCCAGCAGCTCAACCCGGACTAGCGGATACAATGAGCAGTTCTTC.

V is TRBV5-1 and J is TRBJ2-7; 8 bases are a match to TRBD1. Trimming cost V 3 bases and J 3 bases; bases outside gene matches: 8. The germline gives CDR1 SGHRS, CDR2 YFSETQ. The CDR3 consists of 15 residues. The CDR3 DNA sequence: TGCGCCAGCAGCTCTTTACAGGGGGGCGGCTACGAGCAGTACTTC. Its protein is CASSSLQGGGYEQYF.

This clone was seen only once. The rearrangement uses TRBV5-1 and TRBJ1-5; D is perhaps TRBD1 (5 bases). V was cut by 0 bases and J by 6 bases, with 7 bases left in between. The CDR3 is 13 amino acids. Germline V lookup: CDR1 SGHRS, CDR2 YFSETQ. The CDR3 DNA is TGCGCCAGCAGCTTGGCCCAGGGTCAGCCCCAGCATTTT. Amino acid sequence: CASSLAQGQPQHF.

V usage is TRBV6-5 and J usage is TRBJ2-1; 8 positions match TRBD1. CDR3 length: 15 amino acids. After removal of 5 bases from V and 2 bases from J, the junction contained 5 bases not matched to a gene. CDR1 MNHEY and CDR2 SVGAGI come from the germline V gene. The CDR3: CASSPGQGPYNEQFF. The CDR3 DNA reads as TGTGCCAGCAGTCCCGGACAGGGCCCCTACAATGAGCAGTTCTTC.

The chain recombines TRBV4-1 with TRBJ2-3; D perhaps matches TRBD1 (5 bases). CDR3 length equals 16 residues. With 0 bases removed from V and 3 bases from J, the gap between germline ends came to 13 bases. Germline V gene lookup returns CDR1 MGHRA and CDR2 YSYEKL. CDR3 region: CASSQEKGLVTDTQYF. For the CDR3, the DNA is TGCGCCAGCAGCCAAGAGAAGGGGTTGGTGACAGATACGCAGTATTTT.

This clone was seen more than once but under ten times. Other nucleotide sequences in the sample specify the same CDR3. The V gene is TRBV7-3, the J gene TRBJ1-2; perhaps TRBD1 as D (6 bases). The CDR3 has 15 amino acids. Germline loops: CDR1 SGHTA, CDR2 FQGTGA. Trimming cost V 1 base and J 2 bases, with 11 bases left between them. The CDR3 DNA is TGTGCCAGCAGCTTAATGGCAGGGACAAACTATGGCTACACCTTC. Its translation is CASSLMAGTNYGYTF.

Concerning this clone itself: One end of the junction is discordant with germline, which a read error may explain. The chain is built from TRBV5-6 and TRBJ1-2, with unresolved D. Germline-derived CDR1 and CDR2 are SGHDT and YYEEEE. The CDR3 is made up of 15 amino acids. This CDR3 is CASSRDPGSTPPLSF. The CDR3 region has the DNA TGTGCCAGCAGCCGAGACCCCGGGTCAACACCCCCCCTGTCTTTC.

V and J are TRBV27 and TRBJ2-2, with 9 bases matching TRBD2. V dropped 4 bases and J dropped 7; count of bases not matched to a gene: 10. Germline CDR1 MNHEY, CDR2 SMNVEV (reference sequence). This CDR3 has 16 amino acids. CDR3 bases: TGTGCCAGCAGTTCGAAGGGCCGGCGGGGGGGCGGGGAGCTGTTTTTT. This codes for CASSSKGRRGGGELFF.

The V gene is TRBV4-1, the J gene TRBJ1-5, with unresolved D. Per germline, CDR1 MGHRA and CDR2 YSYEKL. There are 15 residues in the CDR3. Between the trimmed V and J ends, which lost 1 base and 4 bases, there was a span of 11 bases. CDR3 sequence (DNA): TGCGCCAGCAGCCAAGCGGTCGGGTTTAATCAGCCCCAGCATTTT. This sequence encodes CASSQAVGFNQPQHF.

The rearrangement uses TRBV7-2 and TRBJ2-1; 8 positions match TRBD2. The CDR3 is made up of 16 amino acids. Trimming removed 2 bases from V and 7 bases from J; junction bases left unmatched: 10. CDR1 is SGHTA, CDR2 FQGNSA, per germline. The CDR3 region has the DNA TGTGCCAGCAGCTTAAGAGGACGGGGGGGCCAAAATGAGCAGTTCTTC. This gives the protein CASSLRGRGGQNEQFF.

This chain connects TRBV4-3 to TRBJ2-5, with D possibly TRBD2 on 7 matching bases. V gave up 4 bases and J gave up 4 bases, with 16 bases separating them. The germline CDR1 and CDR2 sequences are LGHNA and YSLEER. This CDR3 comprises 15 residues. For the CDR3, the DNA is TGCGCCAGCAGCCCCGCTTGGGGGGGCCGAGAGACCCAGTACTTC. Protein: CASSPAWGGRETQYF.

The rearrangement links TRBV6-5 to TRBJ2-5; maybe TRBD1 (6 bases). The CDR3 sequence is 14 residues long. Per germline, CDR1 MNHEY and CDR2 SVGAGI. V was clipped by 2 bases and J by 5 bases, with 12 bases between them. The CDR3 nucleotides are TGTGCCAGCAGTTACGGTCAGGGGCGGGAGACCCAGTACTTC. Amino acid sequence: CASSYGQGRETQYF.

The chain couples TRBV5-6 to TRBJ2-7; possible D gene TRBD2, 6 bases. Germline CDR1 is SGHDT and CDR2 is YYEEEE. Trimming took off 5 bases at V and 2 bases at J, with 17 bases between the two ends. The CDR3 has 15 residues. CDR3 coding DNA: TGTGCCAGCAGTTTCACTAGTGGGGGGACCTACGAGCAGTACTTC. Its translation: CASSFTSGGTYEQYF. The full variable domain, rest sourced from reference TRBV5-6 and TRBJ2-7, is DAGVTQSPTHLIKTRGQQVTLRCSPKSGHDTVSWYQQALGQGPQFIFQYYEEEERQRGNFPDRFSGHQFPNYSSELNVNALLLGDSALYLCASSFTSGGTYEQYFGPGTRLTVT.

The chain employs TRBV9 and TRBJ2-5; a possible D gene is TRBD2 (6 bases). CDR1 and CDR2 from the germline V gene are SGDLS and YYNGEE. This CDR3 contains 16 residues. V was trimmed by 4 bases and J by 4 bases, leaving 20 bases between them. In DNA form, the CDR3 reads TGTGCCAGCAGCCCTCAGGTCGGGAGTCCGGGAGAGACCCAGTACTTC. This gives the protein CASSPQVGSPGETQYF.

The rearrangement links TRBV18 to TRBJ2-7, with TRBD1 matching 7 bases. CDR1 KGHSH and CDR2 LQKENI come from the germline V gene. V was clipped by 3 bases and J by 0 bases; unmatched bases: 5. This CDR3 comprises 15 residues. Here the CDR3 DNA reads TGTGCCAGCTCACCCGGACAGGTGAGCTCCTACGAGCAGTACTTC. Translation: CASSPGQVSSYEQYF. The variable domain in full, with the rest retrieved from reference TRBV18 and TRBJ2-7, is NAGVMQNPRHLVRRRGQEARLRCSPMKGHSHVYWYRQLPEEGLKFMVYLQKENIIDESGMPKERFSAEFPKEGPSILRIQQVVRGDSAAYFCASSPGQVSSYEQYFGPGTRLTVT.

This clone was recorded once. The rearrangement uses TRBV21-1 and TRBJ2-7; the table's D call of TRBD2 was not tested on the DNA. TRBV21-1 is a known pseudogene. This CDR3 has 11 residues. CDR3 bases: TGTGCCAGCAGCATCCGTTACGAGCAGTACTTC. This gives the protein CASSIRYEQYF.